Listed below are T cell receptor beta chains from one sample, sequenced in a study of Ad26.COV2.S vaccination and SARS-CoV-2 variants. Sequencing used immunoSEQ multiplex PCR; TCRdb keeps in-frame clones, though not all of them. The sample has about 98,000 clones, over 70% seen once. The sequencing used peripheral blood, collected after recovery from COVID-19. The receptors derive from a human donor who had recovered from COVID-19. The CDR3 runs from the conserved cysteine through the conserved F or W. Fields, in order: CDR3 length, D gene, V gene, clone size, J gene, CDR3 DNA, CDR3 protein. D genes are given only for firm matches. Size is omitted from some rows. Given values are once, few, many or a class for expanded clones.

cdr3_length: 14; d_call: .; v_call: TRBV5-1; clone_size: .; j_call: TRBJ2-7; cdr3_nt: TGCGCCAGCAGCCGAACCACAGGGTTCTACGAGCAGTACTTC; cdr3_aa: CASSRTTGFYEQYF
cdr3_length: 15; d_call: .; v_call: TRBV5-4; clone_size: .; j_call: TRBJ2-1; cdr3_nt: TGTGCCAGCAGCTTGGTTTCGGCGGCAGATAATGAGCAGTTCTTC; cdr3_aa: CASSLVSAADNEQFF
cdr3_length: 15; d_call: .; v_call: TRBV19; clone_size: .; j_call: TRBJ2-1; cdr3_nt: TGTGCCAGTAGTATCAGGGGCCAGGGAAACAATGAGCAGTTCTTC; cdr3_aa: CASSIRGQGNNEQFF
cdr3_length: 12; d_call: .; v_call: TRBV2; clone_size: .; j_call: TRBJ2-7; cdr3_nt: TGTGCCAGCAGTGGATACGTGGACGAGCAGTACTTC; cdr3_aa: CASSGYVDEQYF
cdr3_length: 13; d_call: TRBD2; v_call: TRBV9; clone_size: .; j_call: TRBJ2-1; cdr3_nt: TGTGCCAGCAGCGTAGCTAGCGGGGGGGCAAAGTTCTTC; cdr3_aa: CASSVASGGAKFF
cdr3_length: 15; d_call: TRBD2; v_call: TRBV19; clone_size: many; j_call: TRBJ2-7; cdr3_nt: TGTGCCAGTAGTATGAGCGGGGTAGGGGCCTACGAGCAGTACTTC; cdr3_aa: CASSMSGVGAYEQYF
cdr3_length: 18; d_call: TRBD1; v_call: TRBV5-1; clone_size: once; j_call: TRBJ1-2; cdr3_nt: TGCGCCAGCAGCTTGCGGATACAGGGGGCGCTCCGTAACTATGGCTACACCTTC; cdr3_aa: CASSLRIQGALRNYGYTF
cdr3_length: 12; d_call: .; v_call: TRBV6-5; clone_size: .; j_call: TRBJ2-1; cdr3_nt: TGTGCCAGCAGTTCCGAGGGGGTGGAGCAGTTCTTC; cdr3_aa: CASSSEGVEQFF
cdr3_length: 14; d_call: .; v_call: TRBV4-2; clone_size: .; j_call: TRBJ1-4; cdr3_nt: TGTGCCAGCAGCCAAGACCGAACTAATGAAAAACTGTTTTTT; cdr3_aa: CASSQDRTNEKLFF
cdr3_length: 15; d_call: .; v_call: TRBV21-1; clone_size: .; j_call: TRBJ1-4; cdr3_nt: TGTGCCAGCACGGACAGGGGGGCAACTAATGAAAAACTGTTTTTT; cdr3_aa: CASTDRGATNEKLFF
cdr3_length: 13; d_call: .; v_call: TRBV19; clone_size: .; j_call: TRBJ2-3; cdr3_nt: TGTGCCAGTAGTCAGGATTACACAGATACGCAGTATTTT; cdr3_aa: CASSQDYTDTQYF
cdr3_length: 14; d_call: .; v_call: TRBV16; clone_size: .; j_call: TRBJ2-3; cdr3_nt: TGTGCCAGCAGCCAGGGGATTACAACAGATACGCAGTATTTT; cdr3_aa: CASSQGITTDTQYF
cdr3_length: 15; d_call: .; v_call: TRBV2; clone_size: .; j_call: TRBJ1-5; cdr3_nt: TGTGCCAGCACCACTTCTGGGAACAGCAATCAGCCCCAGCATTTT; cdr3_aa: CASTTSGNSNQPQHF
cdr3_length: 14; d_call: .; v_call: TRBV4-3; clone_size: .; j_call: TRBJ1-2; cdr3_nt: TGCGCCAGCAGCCAAGTAAGGGTCCAGAATGGCTACACCTTC; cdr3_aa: CASSQVRVQNGYTF
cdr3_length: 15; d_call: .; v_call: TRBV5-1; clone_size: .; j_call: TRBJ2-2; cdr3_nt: TGCGCCAGCAGCTTCCCCACCTTGGGAACCGGGGAGCTGTTTTTT; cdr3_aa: CASSFPTLGTGELFF
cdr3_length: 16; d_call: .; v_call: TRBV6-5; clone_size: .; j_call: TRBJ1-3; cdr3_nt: TGTGCCAGCAGTTACGCCGGCGGCCTCTCTGGAAACACCATATATTTT; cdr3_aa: CASSYAGGLSGNTIYF
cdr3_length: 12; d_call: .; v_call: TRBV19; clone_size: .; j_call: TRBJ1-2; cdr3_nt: TGTGCCAGTAGTATACCAGGGTCGGGCTACACCTTC; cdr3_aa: CASSIPGSGYTF
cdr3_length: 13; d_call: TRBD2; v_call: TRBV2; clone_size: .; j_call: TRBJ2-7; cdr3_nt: TGTGCCAGGCTCTTCTCTGGGGGGGGCGAGCAGTACTTC; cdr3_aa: CARLFSGGGEQYF
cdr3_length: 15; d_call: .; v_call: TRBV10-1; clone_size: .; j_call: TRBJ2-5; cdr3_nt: TGCGCCAGCAGTGATCCCTTCGACAGTAAAAAGACCCAGTACTTC; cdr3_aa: CASSDPFDSKKTQYF
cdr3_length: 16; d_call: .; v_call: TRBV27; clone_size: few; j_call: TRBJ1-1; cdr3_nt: TGTGCCAGCAGGGCCAGAGGGGGTCAGGTGAACACTGAAGCTTTCTTT; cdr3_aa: CASRARGGQVNTEAFF
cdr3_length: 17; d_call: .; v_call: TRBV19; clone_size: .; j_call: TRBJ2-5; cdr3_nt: TGTGCCAGTAGTATAGCCCTTGGTAGCGGAGAACAAGAGACCCAGTACTTC; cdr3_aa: CASSIALGSGEQETQYF
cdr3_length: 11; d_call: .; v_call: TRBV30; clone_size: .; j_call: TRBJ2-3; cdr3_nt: TGTGCCTGGAAAGGCACAGATACGCAGTATTTT; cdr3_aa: CAWKGTDTQYF
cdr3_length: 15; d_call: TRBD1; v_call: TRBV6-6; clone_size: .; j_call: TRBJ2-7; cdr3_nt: TGTGCCAGCAGTTACCAAGGACAGGGGGCTCGTGAGCAGTACTTC; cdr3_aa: CASSYQGQGAREQYF
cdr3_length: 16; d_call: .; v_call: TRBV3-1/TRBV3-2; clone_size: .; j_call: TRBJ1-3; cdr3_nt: TGTGCCAGCAGCCAAAGCTCAGACAGCTCTGGAAACACCATATATTTT; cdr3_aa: CASSQSSDSSGNTIYF
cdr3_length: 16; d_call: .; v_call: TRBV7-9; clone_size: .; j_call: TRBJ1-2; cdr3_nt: TGTGCCAGCAGCTTAGTCGTATTACAAACCCTCTATGGCTACACCTTC; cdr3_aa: CASSLVVLQTLYGYTF
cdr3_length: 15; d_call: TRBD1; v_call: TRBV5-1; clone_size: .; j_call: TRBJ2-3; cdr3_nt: TGCGCCAGCAGCACCCGGACAGGGACAACAGATACGCAGTATTTT; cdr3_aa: CASSTRTGTTDTQYF
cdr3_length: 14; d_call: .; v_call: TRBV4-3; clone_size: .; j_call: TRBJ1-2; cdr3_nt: TGCGCCAGCAGCCAAGGACAGAATAACTATGGCTACACCTTC; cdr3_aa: CASSQGQNNYGYTF
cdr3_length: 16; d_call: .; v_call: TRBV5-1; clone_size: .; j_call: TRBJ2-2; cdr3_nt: TGCGCCAGCAGCTTGAATCGAGGACGTAACACCGGGGAGCTGTTTTTT; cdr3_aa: CASSLNRGRNTGELFF
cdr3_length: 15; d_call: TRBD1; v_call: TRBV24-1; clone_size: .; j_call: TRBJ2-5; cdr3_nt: TGTGCCACCAGTGATCCGGGACAGGGGCAAGAGACCCAGTACTTC; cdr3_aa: CATSDPGQGQETQYF
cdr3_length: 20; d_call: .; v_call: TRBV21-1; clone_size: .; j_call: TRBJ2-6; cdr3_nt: TGTGCCAGCAGCCTAGGGACTAGCGGGGGCCAAGGCTCTGGGGCCAACGTCCTGACTTTC; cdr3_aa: CASSLGTSGGQGSGANVLTF
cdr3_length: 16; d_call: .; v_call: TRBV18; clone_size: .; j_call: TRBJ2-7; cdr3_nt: TGTGCCAGCTCACCACGTGGGGTCCCCTCCTCCTACGAGCAGTACTTC; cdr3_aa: CASSPRGVPSSYEQYF
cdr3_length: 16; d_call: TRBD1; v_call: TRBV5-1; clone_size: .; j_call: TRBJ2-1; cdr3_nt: TGCGCCAGCAGGGATCAACAGGGGGCGAACTACAATGAGCAGTTCTTC; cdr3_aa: CASRDQQGANYNEQFF
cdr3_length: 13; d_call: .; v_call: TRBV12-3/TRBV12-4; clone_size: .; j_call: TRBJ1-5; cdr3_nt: TGTGCCAGCAGTTTGGGCAGGGGTCAGCCCCAGCATTTT; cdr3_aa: CASSLGRGQPQHF
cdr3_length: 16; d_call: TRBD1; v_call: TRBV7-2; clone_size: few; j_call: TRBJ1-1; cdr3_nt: TGTGCCAGCAGCTTAGCGAGACAGGGTAGAAACACTGAAGCTTTCTTT; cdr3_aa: CASSLARQGRNTEAFF
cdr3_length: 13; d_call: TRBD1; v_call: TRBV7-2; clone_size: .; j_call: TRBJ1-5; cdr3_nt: TGTGCCAGCAGCTTACAGGGGGACCAGCCCCAGCATTTT; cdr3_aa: CASSLQGDQPQHF
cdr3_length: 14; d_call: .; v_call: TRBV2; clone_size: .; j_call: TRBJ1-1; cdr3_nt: TGTGCCAGCAGGCAGGGGATGGTGAACACTGAAGCTTTCTTT; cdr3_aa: CASRQGMVNTEAFF
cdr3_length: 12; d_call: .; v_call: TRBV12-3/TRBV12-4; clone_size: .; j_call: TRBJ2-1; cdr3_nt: TGTGCCAGCCGTTCATTAATCGGTGAGCAGTTCTTC; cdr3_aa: CASRSLIGEQFF
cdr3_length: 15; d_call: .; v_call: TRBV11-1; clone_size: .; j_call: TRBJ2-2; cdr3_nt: TGTGCCAGCAGCTTAGGTTCGGGGCCCCACGGGGAGCTGTTTTTT; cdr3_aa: CASSLGSGPHGELFF
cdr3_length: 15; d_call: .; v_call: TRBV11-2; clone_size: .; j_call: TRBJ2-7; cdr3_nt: TGTGCCAGCAGCCCGCAGGTTTTCGGGTCCTACGAGCAGTACTTC; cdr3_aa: CASSPQVFGSYEQYF
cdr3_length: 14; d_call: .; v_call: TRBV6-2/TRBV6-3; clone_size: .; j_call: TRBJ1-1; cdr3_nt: TGTGCCAGCAGTTCACCGGTCATGAACACTGAAGCTTTCTTT; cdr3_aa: CASSSPVMNTEAFF